Each of the 27 T cell receptor beta chains below was sequenced from the same sample in a study of regulatory T cells in long-lasting Graves disease. For TCR beta, libraries came from iRepertoire HTBI primers and Arm-PCR of CDR3 regions. A single record per CDR3 protein comes from TCRdb applying MiXCR to the multiplex PCR reads. Of 350,000 to 400,000 distinct CDR3 sequences in the sample, 15% to 17% were seen once. Time point specified: newly diagnosed GD, antithyroid drugs for less than 3 months. RNA from PBMCs was the source of the TCR library. The starting material was peripheral blood mononuclear cells (PBMCs), obtained at new diagnosis, from a patient treated with antithyroid drugs. The receptors shown here come from a female donor with Graves disease.

This clonotype has ten or more counts. The rearrangement uses TRBV12-3 or TRBV12-4 and TRBJ1-2; D gene ambiguous. The ends were cut back, 7 bases at V and 4 bases at J, with 16 bases in the middle. CDR3 size: 14 residues. CDR3 amino acids: CASTQRNRGYGYTF. DNA for the CDR3: TGTGCCAGCACACAACGGAATCGGGGCTATGGCTACACCTTC.

This clonotype has a count of ten or more. This sequence joins TRBV30 and TRBJ1-5; 7 bases are shared with TRBD1. Looked up from germline, CDR1 is GTSNPN and CDR2 is SVGIG (reference sequence). CDR3 length: 14 residues. With V trimmed by 1 base and J by 1 base, 1 base remained unmatched. CDR3 sequence (DNA): TGTGCCTGGAGTGAGGGGGCGAGCAATCAGCCCCAGCATTTT. Protein product: CAWSEGASNQPQHF.

This clonotype was recorded many times. V is TRBV7-9 and J is TRBJ2-7; perhaps TRBD2 as D (7 bases). Trimming stripped 5 bases from V and 5 bases from J, with 19 bases between. The CDR3 runs to 15 residues. The germline gives CDR1 SEHNR, CDR2 FQNEAQ (reference sequence). CDR3 region: CASSLLTLGGDEQYF. CDR3 bases: TGTGCCAGCAGCCTACTGACCCTAGGGGGGGACGAGCAGTACTTC.

This clonotype was seen repeatedly, ten times or more. The chain recombines TRBV20-1 with TRBJ2-1; TRBD2 might be the D (6 bases). The germline gives CDR1 DFQATT, CDR2 SNEGSKA (reference sequence). CDR3 length: 15 amino acids. V was trimmed by 0 bases and J by 5 bases, leaving 14 bases between them. The CDR3 sequence is CSAREGSRGHNEQFF. The CDR3 region has the DNA TGCAGTGCTAGAGAGGGGTCGCGGGGCCACAATGAGCAGTTCTTC.

V usage is TRBV6-1 and J usage is TRBJ2-7, with D unresolved. This CDR3 is 12 amino acids long. Per the germline V gene, CDR1 is MNHNS and CDR2 is SASEGT. Trimming left V 7 bases short and J 6 bases short, with 13 bases between. This CDR3 is CASIRSALEQYF. Here the CDR3 DNA reads TGTGCCAGCATAAGATCGGCACTCGAGCAGTACTTC.

V usage is TRBV7-2 and J usage is TRBJ2-7; tentatively, D is TRBD1 (6 bases). The V and J ends lost 2 bases and 2 bases respectively, with 13 bases between them. Germline V gene lookup returns CDR1 SGHTA and CDR2 FQGNSA. CDR3 length: 15 residues. CDR3 amino acids: CASSLPAGATYEQYF. For the CDR3, the DNA is TGTGCCAGCAGCTTACCCGCAGGGGCAACCTACGAGCAGTACTTC.

The chain joins TRBV10-3 to TRBJ2-1; 7 positions agree with TRBD2. Germline V gene data show CDR1 as ENHRY and CDR2 as SYGVKD. The length of the CDR3 is 14 residues. V gave up 10 bases and J gave up 0 bases; unmatched junction bases: 6. The CDR3 sequence is CATLADSSYNEQFF. The CDR3, as DNA: TGTGCCACCCTAGCGGATAGCTCCTACAATGAGCAGTTCTTC.

On this clonotype: This is likely a read error, given that the CDR3 carries no conserved phenylalanine or tryptophan at its end. The V gene is TRBV4-1, the J gene TRBJ1-1; TRBD1 might be the D (5 bases). V dropped 1 base and J dropped 3 bases, with 12 bases sitting between them. The CDR3 sequence is 15 residues long. From germline, CDR1 is MGHRA and CDR2 YSYEKL. Here the CDR3 reads CASSQGRQGYTEAFL. The DNA of the CDR3 is TGCGCCAGCAGCCAAGGAAGGCAGGGATACACTGAAGCTTTCCTT.

This clonotype occurred a few times. The rearrangement links TRBV4-1 to TRBJ2-1, with D perhaps given as TRBD1 or TRBD2 (5 bases each). From germline, CDR1 is MGHRA and CDR2 YSYEKL. V lost 0 bases and J 0 bases, leaving 9 bases between the germline ends. This CDR3 comprises 16 residues. The CDR3 DNA is TGCGCCAGCAGCCAAGATGGGACCCACTCCTACAATGAGCAGTTCTTC. Residues: CASSQDGTHSYNEQFF.

This clonotype appeared many times. This chain uses TRBV30 with TRBJ2-3; no firm D call. The CDR3 totals 14 residues. In germline, CDR1 is GTSNPN, CDR2 SVGIG (reference sequence). V was pared by 0 bases and J by 1 base, with 8 bases between. CDR3 bases: TGTGCCTGGAGTGTAGGCACAGGCACAGATACGCAGTATTTT. Translation gives CAWSVGTGTDTQYF.

This clonotype occurred many times. This chain connects TRBV7-3 to TRBJ2-7, with D possibly called TRBD1 or TRBD2 (5 bases each). Germline CDR1 is SGHTA and CDR2 is FQGTGA. The CDR3 extends over 16 amino acids. Trimming cost V 5 bases and J 6 bases, with 23 bases left between them. For the CDR3, the DNA is TGTGCCAGCAGCCCGGGGACGGGGACGGCGGTTGGCGAGCAGTACTTC. It encodes CASSPGTGTAVGEQYF.

This chain uses TRBV7-9 with TRBJ2-7; 7 bases match TRBD1. V dropped 5 bases and J dropped 2; count of bases not matched to a gene: 12. Per the germline V gene, CDR1 is SEHNR and CDR2 is FQNEAQ (reference sequence). The CDR3 is 16 residues long. Here the CDR3 DNA reads TGTGCCAGCAGCAGAAATCAGGGACAGAGAGCCTACGAGCAGTACTTC. Its translation is CASSRNQGQRAYEQYF.

This clonotype was detected many times. The CDR3 bases are TGCGCCAGCGGTTCGACAGAGACGAACACTGAAGCTTTCTTT. Encoded protein: CASGSTETNTEAFF. This chain connects TRBV4-1 to TRBJ1-1, with D perhaps matching TRBD1 (5 bases). V was cut by 8 bases and J by 1 base, with 14 bases left in between. Germline-derived CDR1 and CDR2 are MGHRA and YSYEKL. The CDR3 extends over 14 amino acids.

In its sample, this clonotype was seen many times. This sequence joins TRBV30 and TRBJ2-1; D might be TRBD1 (5 bases). V lost 5 bases and J 0 bases, leaving 8 bases between the germline ends. Germline loops: CDR1 GTSNPN, CDR2 SVGIG (reference sequence). The CDR3 has 13 amino acids. CDR3 in DNA: TGTGCCTGGTTAAGGGGCTCCTACAATGAGCAGTTCTTC. Its protein product is CAWLRGSYNEQFF.

Notes on this clonotype: This sequence may be a read error, since a much larger clone differs from it by one base. The chain employs TRBV20-1 and TRBJ2-7, with unresolved D. The CDR3 length is 13 residues. Germline V gene lookup returns CDR1 DFQATT and CDR2 SNEGSKA (reference sequence). In nucleotides, the CDR3 is TGCAGGGCGGCGGAGAGCTCCTACAATGAGCAGTACTTC. It is translated as CRAAESSYNEQYF.

The gene calls are TRBV12-3 or TRBV12-4 and TRBJ2-5, with 8 bases that match TRBD1. CDR3 length equals 15 residues. V trimming: 6 bases; J trimming: 3 bases; junction bases outside the gene matches: 9. The CDR3 reads CASSSPTGVEETQYF. As DNA, the CDR3 is TGTGCCAGCAGCTCCCCGACAGGGGTTGAAGAGACCCAGTACTTC.

This clonotype has at least ten counts. The genes are TRBV4-2 and TRBJ2-7, with 7 bases identical to TRBD1. The junction had 2 bases not matched to a gene; V was cut back by 0 bases and J by 3 bases. The CDR3 is 14 amino acids. CDR1 is LGHNA and CDR2 is YNFKEQ in the germline V gene. This CDR3 is CASSQEAGGYEQYF. CDR3 bases: TGTGCCAGCAGCCAAGAGGCAGGGGGCTACGAGCAGTACTTC.

This clonotype was counted many times. The chain joins TRBV15 to TRBJ1-1, with a tentative D call TRBD1 (5 bases). Trimming stripped 1 base from V and 3 bases from J, with 9 bases between. The germline V gene encodes CDR1 LNHNV and CDR2 YYDKDF (reference sequence). CDR3 size: 14 residues. This CDR3 reads CATSRVGGYTEAFF. As DNA, the CDR3 is TGTGCCACCAGCAGAGTCGGGGGATACACTGAAGCTTTCTTT. The variable domain in full, with the rest retrieved from reference TRBV15 and TRBJ1-1, is DAMVIQNPRYQVTQFGKPVTLSCSQTLNHNVMYWYQQKSSQAPKLLFHYYDKDFNNEADTPDNFQSRRPNTSFCFLDIRSPGLGDTAMYLCATSRVGGYTEAFFGQGTRLTVV.

This clonotype has ten or more counts. The rearrangement joins TRBV5-1 to TRBJ2-2; 13 bases line up with TRBD2. The CDR3 loop spans 17 amino acids. V trimming: 4 bases; J trimming: 1 base; junction bases outside the gene matches: 4. Germline values: CDR1 SGHRS, CDR2 YFSETQ. In nucleotides, the CDR3 is TGCGCCAGCAGCCTGGGACTAGCGGGGAGGAACACCGGGGAGCTGTTTTTT. The encoded protein is CASSLGLAGRNTGELFF.

This clonotype was seen at least ten times. V and J are TRBV30 and TRBJ1-2; a possible D gene is TRBD1 (5 bases). The CDR3 has 13 residues. V lost 0 bases and J 8 bases, leaving 13 bases between the germline ends. From germline, CDR1 is GTSNPN and CDR2 SVGIG (reference sequence). CDR3 sequence: CAWSVRGATGYTF. CDR3 DNA: TGTGCCTGGAGTGTACGTGGGGCCACAGGCTACACCTTC. Full variable domain (missing parts from reference TRBV30 and TRBJ1-2): SQTIHQWPATLVQPVGSPLSLECTVEGTSNPNLYWYRQAAGRGLQLLFYSVGIGQISSEVPQNLSASRPQDRQFILSSKKLLLSDSGFYLCAWSVRGATGYTFGSGTRLTVV.

In its sample, this clonotype was seen many times. V gene TRBV10-2 combines with J gene TRBJ2-1; the match to TRBD2 covers 10 bases. The CDR3 has 19 residues. Germline V CDR1 and CDR2: WSHSY, SAAADI. After removal of 2 bases from V and 0 bases from J, the junction contained 10 bases not matched to a gene. The CDR3 spells CASSEVLAGAGPSYNEQFF. CDR3 DNA sequence: TGCGCCAGCAGTGAGGTCCTAGCGGGGGCCGGGCCCTCCTACAATGAGCAGTTCTTC.

In this sample, this clonotype turned up many times. The chain uses TRBV11-2 and TRBJ2-1; TRBD2 matches 8 bases. J gave up 6 bases and V 5 bases, and 9 bases lay outside the gene matches. CDR1 SGHAT and CDR2 FQNNGV come from the germline V gene. The CDR3 has 15 amino acids. CDR3 nucleotides: TGTGCCAGCAGCACCATAGCGGGATTGGCCAATGAGCAGTTCTTC. It specifies CASSTIAGLANEQFF.

Note on this clonotype: With a much larger clone just one base away, this may be a read error. This rearrangement joins TRBV6-2 or TRBV6-3 to TRBJ2-1; 9 bases are shared with TRBD1. Germline lookup yields CDR1 MNHEY and CDR2 SVGEGT. J was trimmed by 6 bases and V by 8 bases; bases with no gene match: 20. There are 18 residues in the CDR3. In DNA form, the CDR3 reads TGTGCCAGCGGTTCCGGGACAGGGTTCTCCTATAGGGGCAATGAGCAGTTCTTC. Protein: CASGSGTGFSYRGNEQFF.

This clonotype was counted ten times or more. The genes are TRBV2 and TRBJ2-5; possible D gene TRBD2, 5 bases. Germline V CDR1 and CDR2: SNHLY, FYNNEI. The length of the CDR3 is 15 residues. V lost 0 bases and J 0 bases, leaving 8 bases between the germline ends. The chain's CDR3 is CASSEARAYQETQYF. The CDR3 coding sequence is TGTGCCAGCAGTGAAGCGCGGGCGTACCAAGAGACCCAGTACTTC.

The gene calls are TRBV28 and TRBJ1-5; possible D gene TRBD1, 6 bases. Germline V CDR1 and CDR2: MDHEN, SYDVKM. V lost 3 bases and J 12 bases, leaving 24 bases between the germline ends. The CDR3 is made up of 16 amino acids. The CDR3 nucleotides are TGTGCCAGCAGTTTGCCCAATAACAGGGAGCGTTCGCGCCAGCATTTT. It translates to CASSLPNNRERSRQHF.

On this clonotype: A read error likely explains this, since a far larger clone differs by one base. The chain carries TRBV7-9 and TRBJ2-1; 14 bases are shared with TRBD2. The CDR3 covers 17 residues. V shed 5 bases and J 8 bases; nucleotides not matched to a gene: 11. CDR1 is SEHNR and CDR2 is FQNEAQ in the germline V gene (reference sequence). The CDR3 bases are TGTGCCAGCAGCAGCCTAGGGACTAGCGGGGGTTGGCATGAGCAGTTCTTC. Translated, it gives CASSSLGTSGGWHEQFF.

The sample holds many counts of this clonotype. J is TRBJ1-1 and V is TRBV15; possible D gene TRBD1, 6 bases. Germline V gives CDR1 LNHNV, CDR2 YYDKDF (reference sequence). With 5 bases removed from V and 3 bases from J, the gap between germline ends came to 22 bases. The CDR3 consists of 17 residues. For the CDR3, the DNA is TGTGCCACCAGCCCATCATTGGGGGCGGGTACGGACACTGAAGCTTTCTTT. Protein sequence: CATSPSLGAGTDTEAFF. Based on the CDR3 plus reference TRBV15 and TRBJ1-1, the full variable domain is DAMVIQNPRYQVTQFGKPVTLSCSQTLNHNVMYWYQQKSSQAPKLLFHYYDKDFNNEADTPDNFQSRRPNTSFCFLDIRSPGLGDTAMYLCATSPSLGAGTDTEAFFGQGTRLTVV.